This T cell receptor beta chain came from a study of T cells in Graves' hyperthyroidism and ophthalmopathy. The TCR beta CDR3 regions underwent amplification using RNA transcripts as the source. A first-round RT-PCR of the TCR CDR3 used the HTBI primer set. Each CDR3 protein gets one entry after TCRdb re-called the multiplex PCR reads with MiXCR. The sample yields around 700,000 distinct CDR3 sequences, about 35% seen once. This clonotype showed up many times. The CDR3 is 16 amino acids. CDR1 and CDR2 from the germline V gene are LNHDA and SQIVND (reference sequence). V gave up 4 bases and J gave up 6 bases; unmatched junction bases: 10.

Sequenced: blood. This clonotype was obtained from a woman aged 40 to 55 with Graves' hyperthyroidism. The V call is TRBV19, the J call TRBJ1-4; TRBD1 agrees at 8 bases. The CDR3 DNA reads as TGTGCCAGTAGTACGCTGCACAGGGGGAAGGATGAAAAACTGTTTTTT. It is translated as CASSTLHRGKDEKLFF.